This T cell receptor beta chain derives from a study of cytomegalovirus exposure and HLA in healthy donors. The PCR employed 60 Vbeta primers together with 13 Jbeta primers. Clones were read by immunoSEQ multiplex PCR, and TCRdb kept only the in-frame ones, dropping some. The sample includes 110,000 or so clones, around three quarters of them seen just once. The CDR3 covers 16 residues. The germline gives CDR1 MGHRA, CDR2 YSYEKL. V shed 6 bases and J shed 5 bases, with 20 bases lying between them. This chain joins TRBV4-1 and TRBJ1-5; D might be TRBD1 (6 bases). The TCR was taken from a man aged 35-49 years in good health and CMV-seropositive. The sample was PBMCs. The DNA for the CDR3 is TGCGCCAGCAGTCCTATACCCCGGGACAAATATCAGCCCCAGCATTTT. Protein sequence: CASSPIPRDKYQPQHF.